The 18 T cell receptor beta chains presented below share a single source sample, sequenced in a study of shared clonotypes between healthy human individuals. Method: immunoSEQ multiplex PCR; TCRdb's copy keeps in-frame clones and lacks some. The sample has roughly 1,600,000 clones, 98% seen once. The specimen was naive CD4+ T cells sorted from blood. Subset here: CD45RA+ positively selected. The receptors originated from a young man in good health.

The genes are TRBV25-1 and TRBJ1-2, with 9 bases identical to TRBD1. V was pared by 7 bases and J by 8 bases, with 14 bases of the junction left unmatched. CDR3 length: 15 residues. The germline V gene has CDR1 MGHDK and CDR2 SYGVNS. The CDR3: CASNDPRTGASGYTF. The CDR3 region has the DNA TGTGCCAGCAATGATCCCCGGACAGGGGCTTCGGGCTACACCTTC.

The rearrangement uses TRBV29-1 and TRBJ1-5, with unresolved D. The germline CDR1 and CDR2 sequences are SQVTM and ANQGSEA. Trimming removed 7 bases at V and 0 bases at J, with 19 bases between. There are 16 residues in the CDR3. CDR3 region: CSASSDEVYSNQPQHF. CDR3 nucleotides: TGCAGCGCCTCCTCGGATGAGGTTTATAGCAATCAGCCCCAGCATTTT.

This rearrangement joins TRBV6-5 to TRBJ2-1; 8 bases fit TRBD2. Trimming cost V 6 bases and J 7 bases; bases outside gene matches: 2. CDR1 and CDR2 from the germline V gene are MNHEY and SVGAGI. The CDR3 totals 12 residues. The CDR3 DNA sequence: TGTGCCAGCAGGGTAGCGGGGAATGAGCAGTTCTTC. Encoded protein: CASRVAGNEQFF.

This chain links TRBV7-2 with TRBJ2-1, with a weak D call TRBD2 (6 bases). The CDR3 runs to 14 residues. Trimming took off 5 bases at V and 5 bases at J, with 13 bases between the two ends. Germline V lookup: CDR1 SGHTA, CDR2 FQGNSA. The CDR3 DNA reads as TGTGCCAGCAGCACCCGGACTAAGAACAATGAGCAGTTCTTC. Its protein is CASSTRTKNNEQFF.

V is TRBV18 and J is TRBJ1-3, with unresolved D. V lost 1 base and J lost 9, with 10 bases in between. This CDR3 has 13 residues. CDR1 is KGHSH, CDR2 LQKENI, per germline. CDR3 nucleotides: TGTGCCAGCTCACCACAGGCGGAGGGCACCATATATTTT. Translating it yields CASSPQAEGTIYF.

This clone was detected once. The chain has TRBV19 and TRBJ2-5, with 10 positions matching TRBD2. CDR3 length equals 13 residues. CDR1 is LNHDA, CDR2 SQIVND, per germline (reference sequence). Trimming cost V 4 bases and J 11 bases; bases outside gene matches: 7. In DNA, the CDR3 is TGTGCCAGTAGTACCGGACTAGCGGACCCTCAGTACTTC. Translated: CASSTGLADPQYF.

The gene calls are TRBV5-1 and TRBJ2-3; the D gene is possibly TRBD2 (6 bases). The V end was cut by 0 bases, the J end by 0 bases, with 11 bases between. The CDR3 totals 16 residues. CDR1 is SGHRS and CDR2 is YFSETQ in the germline V gene. This CDR3 reads CASSLGSGWSTDTQYF. In DNA form, the CDR3 reads TGCGCCAGCAGCTTGGGCAGCGGGTGGAGCACAGATACGCAGTATTTT.

In its sample, this clone was seen once. This chain joins TRBV10-3 and TRBJ2-1; 13 bases match TRBD2. From germline, CDR1 is ENHRY and CDR2 SYGVKD. Losses at the gene ends were 6 bases for V and 9 bases for J; bases not matched to a gene: 5. The CDR3 has 14 amino acids. CDR3 loop: CAIRGTSGKFEQFF. The CDR3 DNA reads TGTGCCATCAGAGGGACTAGCGGGAAGTTTGAGCAGTTCTTC.

The genes are TRBV9 and TRBJ2-5; D tentatively reads TRBD1 or TRBD2 (5 bases each). V shed 3 bases and J shed 2 bases, with 14 bases lying between them. This CDR3 has 15 residues. From germline, CDR1 is SGDLS and CDR2 YYNGEE. The CDR3 is CASSAGPGPQETQYF. Here the CDR3 DNA reads TGTGCCAGCAGCGCTGGACCGGGACCTCAAGAGACCCAGTACTTC.

As regards this clone: The same CDR3 also results from other DNA sequences found in this sample. This chain links TRBV20-1 with TRBJ2-5; D is uncertain. The CDR3 has 11 amino acids. Between the trimmed V and J ends, which lost 2 bases and 5 bases, there was a span of 6 bases. Germline CDR1 DFQATT, CDR2 SNEGSKA (reference sequence). The CDR3 is CSARPGETQYF. The CDR3 nucleotides are TGCAGTGCTAGACCCGGCGAGACCCAGTACTTC.

The chain combines TRBV28 with TRBJ2-1, with 7 positions matching TRBD1. V trimming: 4 bases; J trimming: 10 bases; junction bases outside the gene matches: 16. CDR3 length equals 16 residues. Germline lookup yields CDR1 MDHEN and CDR2 SYDVKM. The CDR3 is CASSSPQGTDKLEQFF. The CDR3 region has the DNA TGTGCCAGCAGTTCTCCGCAGGGGACAGACAAACTGGAGCAGTTCTTC. Filled out from reference TRBV28 and TRBJ2-1, the complete variable domain reads DVKVTQSSRYLVKRTGEKVFLECVQDMDHENMFWYRQDPGLGLRLIYFSYDVKMKEKGDIPEGYSVSREKKERFSLILESASTNQTSMYLCASSSPQGTDKLEQFFGPGTRLTVL.

The chain uses TRBV7-6 and TRBJ2-7; tentatively, D is TRBD1 (5 bases). The CDR3 is 12 amino acids. Trimming removed 5 bases at V and 8 bases at J, with 13 bases between. Germline V gene sequence: CDR1 SGHVS, CDR2 FNYEAQ. The CDR3 loop reads CASSVYAGKQYF. CDR3 nucleotide sequence: TGTGCCAGCAGCGTATACGCAGGGAAGCAGTACTTC.

The V call is TRBV27, the J call TRBJ2-2; a possible D gene is TRBD1 (7 bases). From germline, CDR1 is MNHEY and CDR2 SMNVEV (reference sequence). V was trimmed by 8 bases and J by 9 bases, leaving 25 bases between them. CDR3 length equals 16 residues. This chain's CDR3 is CASRSRGQPGGRELFF. CDR3 nucleotide sequence: TGTGCCAGCCGCTCCCGGGGACAGCCTGGGGGGAGGGAGCTGTTTTTT.

The J gene is TRBJ2-7, the V gene TRBV18; 7 nucleotides line up with TRBD1. V was pared by 3 bases and J by 3 bases, with 8 bases of the junction left unmatched. The germline V gene encodes CDR1 KGHSH and CDR2 LQKENI. The length of the CDR3 is 15 residues. CDR3 loop: CASSPLSTGVYEQYF. The CDR3 region has the DNA TGTGCCAGCTCACCGCTCTCAACAGGGGTCTACGAGCAGTACTTC.

The rearrangement joins TRBV5-6 to TRBJ1-2, with D unclear. Germline CDR1 SGHDT, CDR2 YYEEEE. The CDR3 runs 11 residues. V lost 0 bases, J lost 6 bases, and 3 bases lay in between. The CDR3 protein is CASSLVDGYTF. CDR3 DNA sequence: TGTGCCAGCAGCTTGGTTGATGGCTACACCTTC.

This chain joins TRBV5-3 and TRBJ1-5; tentatively, D is TRBD1 (5 bases). TRBV5-3 carries the ORF label, with uncertain function. The V end lost 4 bases, the J end lost 4 bases, and 12 bases lay between the germline ends. The CDR3 is 14 residues long. The CDR3 spells CARSPPTANQPQHF. DNA for the CDR3: TGTGCCAGAAGCCCGCCGACAGCTAATCAGCCCCAGCATTTT.

The rearrangement uses TRBV5-1 and TRBJ1-2; D perhaps matches TRBD1 (6 bases). CDR3 length: 15 residues. V was clipped by 0 bases and J by 4 bases, with 13 bases between them. Germline-derived CDR1 and CDR2 are SGHRS and YFSETQ. The CDR3 protein is CASSLDRGQPYGYTF. In DNA form, the CDR3 reads TGCGCCAGCAGCTTGGACCGAGGACAGCCCTATGGCTACACCTTC.

The chain joins TRBV13 to TRBJ2-2; D is uncertain. With 5 bases removed from V and 4 bases from J, the gap between germline ends came to 8 bases. Germline lookup yields CDR1 PRHDT and CDR2 FYEKMQ (reference sequence). The CDR3 covers 13 residues. CDR3 bases: TGTGCCAGCAGCCACAAGGTCACCGGGGAGCTGTTTTTT. It is translated as CASSHKVTGELFF.